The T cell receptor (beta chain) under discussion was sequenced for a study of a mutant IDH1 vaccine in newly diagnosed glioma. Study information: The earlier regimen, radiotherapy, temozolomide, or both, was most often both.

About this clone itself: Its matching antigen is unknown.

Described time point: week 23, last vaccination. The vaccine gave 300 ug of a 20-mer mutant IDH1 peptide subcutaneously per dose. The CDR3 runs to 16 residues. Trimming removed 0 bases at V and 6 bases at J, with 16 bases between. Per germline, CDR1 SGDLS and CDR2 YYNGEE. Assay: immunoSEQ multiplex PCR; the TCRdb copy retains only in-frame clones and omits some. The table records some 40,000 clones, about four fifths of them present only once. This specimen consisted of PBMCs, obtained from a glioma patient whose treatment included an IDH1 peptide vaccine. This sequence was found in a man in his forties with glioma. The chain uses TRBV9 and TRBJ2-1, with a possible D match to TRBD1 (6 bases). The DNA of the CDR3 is TGTGCCAGCAGCGTAGCTGGGACACCGACGTCCAATGAGCAGTTCTTC. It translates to CASSVAGTPTSNEQFF.